This is a list of T cell receptor beta chains from one sample in a study of cytomegalovirus exposure and HLA in healthy donors. Using immunoSEQ multiplex PCR, the repertoire was profiled, and TCRdb retains in-frame clones only, with some absent. The sample lists under 150,000 clones, roughly three quarters seen once, with more than 0.95% in the top ten. Input material: PBMCs. These receptors came from a man younger than 35 in good health and CMV-seronegative. Each CDR3 is given with its conserved first and last residue.

V gene,J gene,CDR3 length,CDR3 protein
TRBV7-9,-,11,CASSSRYEQYF
TRBV18,TRBJ2-3,16,CASSPPSDSRGDTQYF
TRBV5-1,TRBJ2-2,14,CASSPGVAAGELFF
TRBV19,TRBJ1-1,13,CASRGQGWTEAFF
TRBV10-3,TRBJ1-2,12,CAIRTGVGGYTF
TRBV25-1,TRBJ2-2,15,CASSPVGLRGGELFF
TRBV5-1,TRBJ2-3,14,CASSLVLSTDTQYF
TRBV10-2,TRBJ1-6,16,CASSDGVMGYNSPLHF
TRBV14,TRBJ2-5,14,CASSEGQPGKTQYF
TRBV19,TRBJ1-6,14,CASRTTGGESPLHF
TRBV9,-,16,CASSPVGQTGSYEQYF
TRBV6-6,TRBJ1-1,15,CASTYKEVLNTEAFF
TRBV27,TRBJ2-1,15,CASSPRRDSYNEQFF
TRBV9,TRBJ2-1,10,CASSGGRMVF
TRBV6-4,TRBJ1-6,16,CASSERAGQGGSPLHF
TRBV4-2,TRBJ1-3,17,CASSQDWGVHSGNTIYF
TRBV5-6,TRBJ2-7,15,CASSFEILSSYEQYF
TRBV5-1,TRBJ2-7,12,CASSSGEAQQYF
TRBV4-3,TRBJ1-1,16,CASSQDRGQGDTEAFF
TRBV4-3,TRBJ2-2,15,CASSLIRSNTGELFF
TRBV6-5,TRBJ1-2,13,CASSRGFNYGYTF
TRBV15,TRBJ1-3,14,CATSRDRGRSTIYF
TRBV10-3,TRBJ2-2,13,CAISETGTGELFF
TRBV2,TRBJ1-6,14,CASSGTPDNSPLHF
TRBV5-6,TRBJ2-2,12,CASSLGGGELFF
TRBV4-2,TRBJ2-4,17,CASSRGGQGASRNIQYF